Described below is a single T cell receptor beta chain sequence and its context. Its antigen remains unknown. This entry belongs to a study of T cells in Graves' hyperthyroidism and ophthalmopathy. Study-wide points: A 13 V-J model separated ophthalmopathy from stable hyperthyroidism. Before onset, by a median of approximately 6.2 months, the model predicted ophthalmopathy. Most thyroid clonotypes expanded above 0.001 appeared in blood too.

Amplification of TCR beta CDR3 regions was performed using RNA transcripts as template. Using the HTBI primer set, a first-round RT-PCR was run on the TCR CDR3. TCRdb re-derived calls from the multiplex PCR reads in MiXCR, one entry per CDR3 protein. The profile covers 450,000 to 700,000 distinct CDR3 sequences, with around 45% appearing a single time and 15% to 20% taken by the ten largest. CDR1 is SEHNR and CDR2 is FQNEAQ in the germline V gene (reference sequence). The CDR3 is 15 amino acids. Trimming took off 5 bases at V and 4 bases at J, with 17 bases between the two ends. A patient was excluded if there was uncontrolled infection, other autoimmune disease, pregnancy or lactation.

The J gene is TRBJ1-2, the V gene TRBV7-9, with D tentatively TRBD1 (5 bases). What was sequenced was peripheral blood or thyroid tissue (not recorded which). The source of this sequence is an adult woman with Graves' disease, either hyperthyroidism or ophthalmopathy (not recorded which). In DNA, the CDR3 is TGTGCCAGCAGCGACTTGGGGGGACCGTCCTATGGCTACACCTTC. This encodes CASSDLGGPSYGYTF.